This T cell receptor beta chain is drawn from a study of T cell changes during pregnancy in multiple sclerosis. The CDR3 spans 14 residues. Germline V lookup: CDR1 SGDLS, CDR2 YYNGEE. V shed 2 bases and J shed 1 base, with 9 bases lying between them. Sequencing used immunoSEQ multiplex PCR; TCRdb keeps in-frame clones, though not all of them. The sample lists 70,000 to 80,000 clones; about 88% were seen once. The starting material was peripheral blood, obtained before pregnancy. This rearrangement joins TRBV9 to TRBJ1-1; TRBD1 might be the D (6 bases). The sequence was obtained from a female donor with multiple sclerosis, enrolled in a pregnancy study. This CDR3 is CASSVTGTNTEAFF. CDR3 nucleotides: TGTGCCAGCAGCGTGACAGGAACGAACACTGAAGCTTTCTTT.